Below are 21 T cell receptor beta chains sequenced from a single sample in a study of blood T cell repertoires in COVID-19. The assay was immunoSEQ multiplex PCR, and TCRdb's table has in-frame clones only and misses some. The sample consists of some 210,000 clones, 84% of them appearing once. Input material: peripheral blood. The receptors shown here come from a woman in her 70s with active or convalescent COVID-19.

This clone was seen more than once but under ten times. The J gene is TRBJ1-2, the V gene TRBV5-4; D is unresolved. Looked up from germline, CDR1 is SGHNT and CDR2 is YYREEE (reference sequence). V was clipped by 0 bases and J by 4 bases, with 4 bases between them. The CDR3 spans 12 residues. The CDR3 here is CASSLDSYGYTF. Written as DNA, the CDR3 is TGTGCCAGCAGCTTGGACAGCTATGGCTACACCTTC.

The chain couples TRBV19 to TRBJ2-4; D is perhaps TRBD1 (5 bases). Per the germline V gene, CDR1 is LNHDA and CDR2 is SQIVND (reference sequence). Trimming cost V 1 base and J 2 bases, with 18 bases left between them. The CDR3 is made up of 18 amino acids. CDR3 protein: CASSIAPGSVSTKNIQYF. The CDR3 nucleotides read TGTGCCAGTAGTATAGCCCCAGGGTCGGTTAGTACCAAAAACATTCAGTACTTC.

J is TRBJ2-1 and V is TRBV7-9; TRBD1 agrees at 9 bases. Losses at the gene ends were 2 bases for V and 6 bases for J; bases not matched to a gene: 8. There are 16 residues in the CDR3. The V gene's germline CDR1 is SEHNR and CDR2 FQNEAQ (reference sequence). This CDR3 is CASSLSGTGISNEQFF. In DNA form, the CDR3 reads TGTGCCAGCAGCTTATCAGGGACAGGGATATCCAATGAGCAGTTCTTC.

In DNA form, the CDR3 reads TGTGCCAGCAGTGAGCATATGGAGATTCAGCCCCAGCATTTT. Protein sequence: CASSEHMEIQPQHF. The chain carries TRBV2 and TRBJ1-5, with D hard to call. With 3 bases removed from V and 6 bases from J, the gap between germline ends came to 12 bases. The CDR3 runs to 14 residues. Per the germline V gene, CDR1 is SNHLY and CDR2 is FYNNEI.

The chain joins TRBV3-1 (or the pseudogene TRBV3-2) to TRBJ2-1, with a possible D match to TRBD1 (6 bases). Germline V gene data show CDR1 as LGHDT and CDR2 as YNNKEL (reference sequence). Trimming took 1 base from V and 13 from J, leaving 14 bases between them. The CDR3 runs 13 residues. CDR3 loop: CASSQGPGDEQFF. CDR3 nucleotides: TGTGCCAGCAGCCAAGGGCCAGGGGACGAACAGTTCTTC.

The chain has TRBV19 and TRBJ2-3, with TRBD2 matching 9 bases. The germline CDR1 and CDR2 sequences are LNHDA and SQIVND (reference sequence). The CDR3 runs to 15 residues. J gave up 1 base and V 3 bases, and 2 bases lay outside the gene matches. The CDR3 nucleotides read TGTGCCAGTAGTATCCTAGCGGGACGCACAGATACGCAGTATTTT. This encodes CASSILAGRTDTQYF.

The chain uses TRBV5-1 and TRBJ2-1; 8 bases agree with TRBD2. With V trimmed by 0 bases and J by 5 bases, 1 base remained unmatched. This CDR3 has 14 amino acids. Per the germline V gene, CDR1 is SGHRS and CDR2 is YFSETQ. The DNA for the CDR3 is TGCGCCAGCAGCTTGGAAGCGGGAGACAATGAGCAGTTCTTC. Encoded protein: CASSLEAGDNEQFF.

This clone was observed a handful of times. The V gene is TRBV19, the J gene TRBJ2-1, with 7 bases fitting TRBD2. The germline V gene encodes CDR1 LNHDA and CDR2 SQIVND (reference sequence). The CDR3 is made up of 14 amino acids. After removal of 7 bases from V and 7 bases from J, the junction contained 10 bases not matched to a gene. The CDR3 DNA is TGTGCCAGTAATTCTTACGTGGGAGGGAATGAGCAGTTCTTC. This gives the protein CASNSYVGGNEQFF. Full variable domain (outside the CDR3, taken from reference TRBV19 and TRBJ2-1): DGGITQSPKYLFRKEGQNVTLSCEQNLNHDAMYWYRQDPGQGLRLIYYSQIVNDFQKGDIAEGYSVSREKKESFPLTVTSAQKNPTAFYLCASNSYVGGNEQFFGPGTRLTVL.

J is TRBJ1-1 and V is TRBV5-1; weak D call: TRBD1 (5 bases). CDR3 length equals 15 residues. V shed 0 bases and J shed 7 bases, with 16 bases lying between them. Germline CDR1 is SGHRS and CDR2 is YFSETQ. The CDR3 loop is CASSLVAGIGGEAFF. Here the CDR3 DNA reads TGCGCCAGCAGCTTGGTCGCTGGGATCGGGGGTGAAGCTTTCTTT.

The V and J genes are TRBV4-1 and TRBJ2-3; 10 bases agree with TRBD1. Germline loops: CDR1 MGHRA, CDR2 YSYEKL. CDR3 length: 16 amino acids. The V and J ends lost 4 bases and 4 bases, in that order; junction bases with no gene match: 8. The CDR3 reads CASSLRDRGLPDTQYF. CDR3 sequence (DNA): TGCGCCAGCAGCCTTCGTGACAGGGGGCTTCCAGATACGCAGTATTTT.

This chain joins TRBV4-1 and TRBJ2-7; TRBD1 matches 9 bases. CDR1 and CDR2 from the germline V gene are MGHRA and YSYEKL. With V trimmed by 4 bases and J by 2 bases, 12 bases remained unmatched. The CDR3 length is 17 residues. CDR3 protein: CASSRAGGQGLPYEQYF. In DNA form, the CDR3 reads TGCGCCAGCAGCCGGGCTGGGGGACAGGGACTACCCTACGAGCAGTACTTC.

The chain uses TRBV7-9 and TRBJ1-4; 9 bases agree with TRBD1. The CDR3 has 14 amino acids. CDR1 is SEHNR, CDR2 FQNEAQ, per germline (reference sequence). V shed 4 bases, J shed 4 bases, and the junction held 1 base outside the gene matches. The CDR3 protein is CASSSDRGNEKLFF. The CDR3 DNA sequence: TGTGCCAGCAGCTCGGACAGGGGTAATGAAAAACTGTTTTTT.

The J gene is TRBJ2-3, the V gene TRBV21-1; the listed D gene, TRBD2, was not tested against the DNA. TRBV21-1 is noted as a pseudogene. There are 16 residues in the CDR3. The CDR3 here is CASSKVGLAGADTQYF. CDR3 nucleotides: TGTGCCAGCAGCAAAGTAGGACTAGCGGGGGCAGATACGCAGTATTTT.

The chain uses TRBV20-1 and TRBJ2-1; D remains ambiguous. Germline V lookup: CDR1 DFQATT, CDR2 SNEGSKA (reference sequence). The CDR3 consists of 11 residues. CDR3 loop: CSYFLYNEQFF. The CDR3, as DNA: TGCAGCTACTTCCTCTACAATGAGCAGTTCTTC.

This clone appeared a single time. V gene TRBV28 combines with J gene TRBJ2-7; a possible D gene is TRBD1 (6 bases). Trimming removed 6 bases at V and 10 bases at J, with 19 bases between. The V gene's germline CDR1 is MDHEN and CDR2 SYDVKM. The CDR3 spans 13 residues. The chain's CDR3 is CASRGAYPLEQYF. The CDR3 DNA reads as TGTGCCAGCAGGGGGGCCTACCCCCTGGAACAGTACTTC.

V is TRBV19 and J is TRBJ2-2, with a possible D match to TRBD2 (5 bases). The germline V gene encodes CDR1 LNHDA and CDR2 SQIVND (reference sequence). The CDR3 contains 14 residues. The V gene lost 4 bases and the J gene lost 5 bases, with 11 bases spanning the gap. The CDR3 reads CASSNGVETGELFF. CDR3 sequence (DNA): TGTGCCAGTAGTAACGGGGTCGAAACCGGGGAGCTGTTTTTT.

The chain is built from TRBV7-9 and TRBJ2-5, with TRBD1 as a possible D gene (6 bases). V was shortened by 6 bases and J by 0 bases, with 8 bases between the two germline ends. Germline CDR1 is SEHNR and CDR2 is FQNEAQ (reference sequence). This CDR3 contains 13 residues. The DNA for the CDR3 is TGTGCCAGCAGAAGGACAGACCAAGAGACCCAGTACTTC. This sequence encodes CASRRTDQETQYF.

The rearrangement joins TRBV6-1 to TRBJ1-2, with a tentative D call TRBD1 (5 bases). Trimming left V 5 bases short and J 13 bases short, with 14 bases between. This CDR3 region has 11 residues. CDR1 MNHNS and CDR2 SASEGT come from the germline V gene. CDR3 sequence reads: CASSSQSGGTF. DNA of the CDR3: TGTGCCAGCAGTTCTCAATCCGGGGGCACCTTC.

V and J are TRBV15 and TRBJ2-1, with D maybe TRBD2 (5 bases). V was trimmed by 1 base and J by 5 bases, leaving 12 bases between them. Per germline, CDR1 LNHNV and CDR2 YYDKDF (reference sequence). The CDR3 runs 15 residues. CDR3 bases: TGTGCCACCAGCAGAGGAACTAGATACCACAATGAGCAGTTCTTC. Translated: CATSRGTRYHNEQFF. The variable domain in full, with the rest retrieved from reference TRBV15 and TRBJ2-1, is DAMVIQNPRYQVTQFGKPVTLSCSQTLNHNVMYWYQQKSSQAPKLLFHYYDKDFNNEADTPDNFQSRRPNTSFCFLDIRSPGLGDTAMYLCATSRGTRYHNEQFFGPGTRLTVL.

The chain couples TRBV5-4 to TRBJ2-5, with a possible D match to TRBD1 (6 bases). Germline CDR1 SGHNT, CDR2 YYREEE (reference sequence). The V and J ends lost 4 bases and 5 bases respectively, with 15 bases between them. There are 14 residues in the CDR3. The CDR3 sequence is CASSPDSNTETQYF. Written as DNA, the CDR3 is TGTGCCAGCAGCCCGGACAGTAATACGGAGACCCAGTACTTC. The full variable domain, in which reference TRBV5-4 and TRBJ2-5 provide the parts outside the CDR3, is ETGVTQSPTHLIKTRGQQVTLRCSSQSGHNTVSWYQQALGQGPQFIFQYYREEENGRGNFPPRFSGLQFPNYSSELNVNALELDDSALYLCASSPDSNTETQYFGPGTRLLVL.

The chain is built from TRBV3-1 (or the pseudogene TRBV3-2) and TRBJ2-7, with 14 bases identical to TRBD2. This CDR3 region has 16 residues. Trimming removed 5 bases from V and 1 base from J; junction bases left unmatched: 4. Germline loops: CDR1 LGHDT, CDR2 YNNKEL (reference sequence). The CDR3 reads CASSSTSGRGSYEQYF. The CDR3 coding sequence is TGTGCCAGCAGCTCGACTAGCGGGAGGGGATCCTACGAGCAGTACTTC.